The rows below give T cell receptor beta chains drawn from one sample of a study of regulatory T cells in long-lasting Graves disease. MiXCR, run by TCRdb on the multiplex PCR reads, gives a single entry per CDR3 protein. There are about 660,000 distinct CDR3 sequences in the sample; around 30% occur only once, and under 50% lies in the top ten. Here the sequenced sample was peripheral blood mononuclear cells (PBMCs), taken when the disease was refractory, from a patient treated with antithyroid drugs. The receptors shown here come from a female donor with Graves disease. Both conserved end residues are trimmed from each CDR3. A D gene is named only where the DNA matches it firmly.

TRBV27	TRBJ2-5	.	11	ASSLSRGETQY
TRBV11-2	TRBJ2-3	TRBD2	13	ASTFSGALTDTQY
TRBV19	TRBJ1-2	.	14	ASSPRRTADNYGYT
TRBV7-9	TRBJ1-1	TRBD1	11	ATPGGGNTEAF
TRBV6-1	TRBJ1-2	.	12	ASTPGPEDYGYT
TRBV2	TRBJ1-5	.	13	ASSKQGQDNQPQH
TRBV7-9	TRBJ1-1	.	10	ASSSQETEAF
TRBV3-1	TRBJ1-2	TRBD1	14	ASSLGTGRPNYGYT
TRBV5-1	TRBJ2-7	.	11	ASSLGLVNEQY
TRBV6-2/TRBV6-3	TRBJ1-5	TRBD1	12	ACSEGDRVQPQH
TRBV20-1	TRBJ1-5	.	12	SAPLPGLNQPQH
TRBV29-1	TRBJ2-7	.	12	SVESHGDSYEQY
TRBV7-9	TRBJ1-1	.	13	ASSLGFRTDTEAF
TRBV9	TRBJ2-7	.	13	ASSVAADGAYEQY
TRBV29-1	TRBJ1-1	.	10	SAGGPGTEAF
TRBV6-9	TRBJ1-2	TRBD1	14	ASSYQVIQGGDGYT
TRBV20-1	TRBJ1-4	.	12	SARAREGREKLF
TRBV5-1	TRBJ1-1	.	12	ASSPGRGDTEAF
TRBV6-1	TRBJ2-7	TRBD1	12	ASSNTGGGYEQY
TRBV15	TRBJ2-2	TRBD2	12	ATSIGRGTGELF
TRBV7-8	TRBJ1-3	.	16	ASSLRDWDPGSGNTIY
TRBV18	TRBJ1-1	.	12	ASSQTIMNTEAF
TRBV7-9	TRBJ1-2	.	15	ASSPPPHRTLNYGYT
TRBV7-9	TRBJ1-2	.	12	ASSSRTPNYGYT
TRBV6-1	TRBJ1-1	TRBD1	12	ASRSDRGFTEAF
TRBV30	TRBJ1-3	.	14	AWSVRGAPAGNTIY
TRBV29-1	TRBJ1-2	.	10	SGDGGGNGYT
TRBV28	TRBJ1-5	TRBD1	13	ASGRGDRSNQPQH
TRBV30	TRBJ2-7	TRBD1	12	AWSYSGQSYEQY
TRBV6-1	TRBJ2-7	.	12	ASSIDFSSYEQY
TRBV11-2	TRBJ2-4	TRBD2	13	ASSFGAGGWDIQY
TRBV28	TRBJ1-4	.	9	ASSDSEKLF
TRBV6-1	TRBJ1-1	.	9	ASSARGRAF
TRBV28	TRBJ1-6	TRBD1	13	ASSPRDRVSSPLH
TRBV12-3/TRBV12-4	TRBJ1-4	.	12	ASSTDTGREKLF
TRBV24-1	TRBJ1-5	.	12	ATSDSGSFQPQH
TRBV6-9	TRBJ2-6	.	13	ASSYGDSGANVLT
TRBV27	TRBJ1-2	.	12	ASSFRAPGYGYT
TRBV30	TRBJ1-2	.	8	AWSSGGYT
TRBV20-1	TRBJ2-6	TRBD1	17	SARGRATGEESGANVLT
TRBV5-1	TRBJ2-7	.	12	ASSLEGALYEQY
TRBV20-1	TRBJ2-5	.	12	SARDRRVQETQY
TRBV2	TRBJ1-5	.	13	ASSVGSGVNQPQH
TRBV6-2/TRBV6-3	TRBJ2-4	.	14	ASSSERSWAKNIQY
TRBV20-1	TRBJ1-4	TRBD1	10	SASGQEGKLF
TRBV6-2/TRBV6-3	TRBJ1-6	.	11	ASSEQINSPLH
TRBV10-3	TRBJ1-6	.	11	AISESEGLPLH
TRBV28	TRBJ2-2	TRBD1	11	ASRETGTGELF
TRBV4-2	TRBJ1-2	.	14	ASSQDWAGGNYGYT
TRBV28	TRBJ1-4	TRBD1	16	ASSFETGSDRVNEKLF
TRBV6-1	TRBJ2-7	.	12	ASSPQISSYEQY
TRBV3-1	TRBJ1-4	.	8	ASGGRKLF
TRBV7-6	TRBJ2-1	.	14	ASSLEGQGGYNEQF
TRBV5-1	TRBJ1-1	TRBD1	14	ASRSGAGQGVTEAF
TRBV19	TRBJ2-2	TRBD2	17	ASRYREPGLARYTGELF